The 10 T cell receptor beta chains below come from one sample, sequenced in a study of cytomegalovirus exposure and HLA in healthy donors. The PCR contained 60 Vbeta and 13 Jbeta primers. TCRdb keeps only in-frame clones here, not all; method: immunoSEQ multiplex PCR. The sample has more than 95,000 clones, around 76% seen once. Sequencing input: PBMCs. The receptors shown here come from a man aged 45-60 years in good health and CMV-seropositive.

The chain uses TRBV4-3 and TRBJ1-2; D remains ambiguous. V dropped 0 bases and J dropped 2 bases, with 10 bases sitting between them. Germline CDR1 is LGHNA and CDR2 is YSLEER. This CDR3 is 15 amino acids long. The CDR3 reads CASSQDPVPNYGYTF. The CDR3 nucleotides are TGCGCCAGCAGCCAAGATCCAGTGCCCAACTATGGCTACACCTTC.

The V gene is TRBV6-5, the J gene TRBJ2-7; D unresolved. The CDR3 is made up of 13 amino acids. V was trimmed by 5 bases and J by 3 bases, leaving 11 bases between them. Germline V lookup: CDR1 MNHEY, CDR2 SVGAGI. DNA of the CDR3: TGTGCCAGCAGTCTATTTAACAGCTACGAGCAGTACTTC. Translated, it gives CASSLFNSYEQYF.

This clone was recorded a few times. The chain has TRBV19 and TRBJ2-2, with D possibly matching TRBD2 (5 bases). Trimming removed 7 bases from V and 1 base from J, with 13 bases in between. There are 15 residues in the CDR3. Germline-derived CDR1 and CDR2 are LNHDA and SQIVND (reference sequence). The CDR3 here is CASTVLGKNTGELFF. The CDR3 DNA follows: TGTGCCAGTACTGTACTAGGGAAGAACACCGGGGAGCTGTTTTTT.

The chain employs TRBV13 and TRBJ2-2; TRBD2 matches at 11 bases. J gave up 4 bases and V 5 bases, and 6 bases lay outside the gene matches. The CDR3 totals 16 residues. The germline CDR1 and CDR2 sequences are PRHDT and FYEKMQ (reference sequence). CDR3 in amino acids: CASSPLGTSGTGELFF. CDR3 nucleotide sequence: TGTGCCAGCAGCCCCCTCGGGACTAGCGGCACCGGGGAGCTGTTTTTT.

The chain is built from TRBV19 and TRBJ1-5; D gene uncertain. V lost 7 bases and J 4 bases, leaving 5 bases between the germline ends. From germline, CDR1 is LNHDA and CDR2 SQIVND (reference sequence). The CDR3 has 11 amino acids. The CDR3 region is CASISNQPQHF. The CDR3 coding sequence is TGTGCCAGTATCTCGAATCAGCCCCAGCATTTT. The complete variable domain, with remaining parts taken from reference TRBV19 and TRBJ1-5, reads DGGITQSPKYLFRKEGQNVTLSCEQNLNHDAMYWYRQDPGQGLRLIYYSQIVNDFQKGDIAEGYSVSREKKESFPLTVTSAQKNPTAFYLCASISNQPQHFGDGTRLSIL.

The CDR3 DNA sequence: TGTGCCAGTAGTATGCTGAGGGGCAATCAGCCCCAGCATTTT. Amino acid sequence: CASSMLRGNQPQHF. The J gene is TRBJ1-5, the V gene TRBV19; D unresolved. Trimming took off 3 bases at V and 2 bases at J, with 8 bases between the two ends. From germline, CDR1 is LNHDA and CDR2 SQIVND (reference sequence). The CDR3 covers 14 residues.

The J gene is TRBJ2-3, the V gene TRBV18, with TRBD2 matching over 12 bases. The CDR3 spans 16 residues. The junction had 2 bases not matched to a gene; V was cut back by 0 bases and J by 4 bases. Germline V gene data show CDR1 as KGHSH and CDR2 as LQKENI. This CDR3 is CASSPPGLAGPDTQYF. The CDR3 DNA reads as TGTGCCAGCTCACCACCGGGACTAGCGGGCCCAGATACGCAGTATTTT.

This chain links TRBV10-2 with TRBJ2-7, with a possible D match to TRBD2 (5 bases). In germline, CDR1 is WSHSY, CDR2 SAAADI. This CDR3 region has 13 residues. The ends were cut back, 3 bases at V and 6 bases at J, with 12 bases in the middle. The CDR3 sequence is CASSDSQSGEQYF. Written as DNA, the CDR3 is TGCGCCAGCAGTGACTCTCAAAGCGGCGAGCAGTACTTC.

This sequence joins TRBV6-1 and TRBJ2-3; a possible D gene is TRBD1 (6 bases). The CDR3 consists of 15 residues. Germline V gene lookup returns CDR1 MNHNS and CDR2 SASEGT. Between the trimmed V and J ends, which lost 2 bases and 1 base, there was a span of 10 bases. The CDR3 sequence is CASSEQGIRTDTQYF. The CDR3, as DNA: TGTGCCAGCAGTGAACAGGGGATCCGCACAGATACGCAGTATTTT.

This clone has just one count. The chain links TRBV27 to TRBJ1-1, with 7 bases aligning to TRBD1. CDR1 is MNHEY and CDR2 is SMNVEV in the germline V gene (reference sequence). V lost 6 bases and J lost 1; bases outside the gene matches: 11. The CDR3 is 16 amino acids. CDR3 amino acids: CASRATLGQPNTEAFF. CDR3 nucleotide sequence: TGTGCCAGCAGGGCAACATTGGGACAGCCGAACACTGAAGCTTTCTTT.